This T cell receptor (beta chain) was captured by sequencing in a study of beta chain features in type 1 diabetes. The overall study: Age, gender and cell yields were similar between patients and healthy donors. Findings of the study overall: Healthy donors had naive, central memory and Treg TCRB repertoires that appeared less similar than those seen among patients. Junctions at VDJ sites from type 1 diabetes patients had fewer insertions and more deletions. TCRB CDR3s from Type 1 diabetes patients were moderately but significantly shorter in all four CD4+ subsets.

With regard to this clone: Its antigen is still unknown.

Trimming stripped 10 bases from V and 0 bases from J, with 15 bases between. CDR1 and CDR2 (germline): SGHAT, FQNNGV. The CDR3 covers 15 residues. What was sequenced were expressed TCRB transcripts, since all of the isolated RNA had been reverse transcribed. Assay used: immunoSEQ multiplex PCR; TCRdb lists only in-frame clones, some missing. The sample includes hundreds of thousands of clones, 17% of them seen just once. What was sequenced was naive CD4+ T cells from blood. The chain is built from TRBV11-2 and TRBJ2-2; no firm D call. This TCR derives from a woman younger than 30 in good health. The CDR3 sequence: CATIPGNANTGELFF. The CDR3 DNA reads TGTGCCACTATTCCCGGAAACGCGAACACCGGGGAGCTGTTTTTT.